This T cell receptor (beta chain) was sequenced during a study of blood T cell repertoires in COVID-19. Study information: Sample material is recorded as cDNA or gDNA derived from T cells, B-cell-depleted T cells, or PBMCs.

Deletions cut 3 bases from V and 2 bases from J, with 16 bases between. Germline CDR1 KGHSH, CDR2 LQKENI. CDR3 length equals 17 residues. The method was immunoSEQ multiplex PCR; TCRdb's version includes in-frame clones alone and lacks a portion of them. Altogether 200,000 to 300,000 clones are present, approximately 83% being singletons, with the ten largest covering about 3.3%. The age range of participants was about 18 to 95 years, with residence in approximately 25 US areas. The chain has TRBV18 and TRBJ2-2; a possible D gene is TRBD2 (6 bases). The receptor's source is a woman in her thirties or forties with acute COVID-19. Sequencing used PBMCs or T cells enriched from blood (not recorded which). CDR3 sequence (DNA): TGTGCCAGCTCACCGCTGTGGGGCGGGATCAACACCGGGGAGCTGTTTTTT. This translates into CASSPLWGGINTGELFF.